This entry lists 21 T cell receptor beta chains sequenced from one sample in a study of T cell responses to AZD1222 COVID-19 vaccine. Produced via immunoSEQ multiplex PCR; TCRdb's table is partial and in-frame only. The sample includes 180,000 or so clones, approximately 94% of them seen just once. Source: peripheral blood, taken on day 0 of AZD1222 vaccination. The receptors were sampled from an adult in good health.

In nucleotides, the CDR3 is TGTGCCAGCAGCTTAGCCGGGTTCGGATACGAGCAGTACTTC. Protein: CASSLAGFGYEQYF. V usage is TRBV7-8 and J usage is TRBJ2-7; D is unclear. V was shortened by 0 bases and J by 4 bases, with 10 bases between the two germline ends. CDR1 SGHVS and CDR2 FQNEAQ come from the germline V gene. This CDR3 has 14 residues.

The chain carries TRBV6-1 and TRBJ1-5, with D uncertain. Germline CDR1 reads MNHNS; CDR2 reads SASEGT. V was shortened by 2 bases and J by 7 bases, with 12 bases between the two germline ends. CDR3 length: 14 residues. The CDR3 nucleotides read TGTGCCAGCAGTGAATTTCGGGCGGAACAGCCCCAGCATTTT. This sequence encodes CASSEFRAEQPQHF.

The chain joins TRBV2 to TRBJ2-5, with 15 bases fitting TRBD2. This CDR3 has 15 amino acids. The junction had 1 base not matched to a gene; V was cut back by 4 bases and J by 4 bases. The V gene's germline CDR1 is SNHLY and CDR2 FYNNEI. DNA for the CDR3: TGTGCCAGCAGTGGGACTAGCGGGAGGGGAGAGACCCAGTACTTC. Its translation is CASSGTSGRGETQYF.

The J gene is TRBJ2-7, the V gene TRBV19; TRBD1 matches at 11 bases. V lost 4 bases, J lost 5 bases, and 7 bases stayed unmatched. The CDR3 spans 15 residues. CDR1 is LNHDA and CDR2 is SQIVND in the germline V gene (reference sequence). The DNA of the CDR3 is TGTGCCAGTAGTACCGGACAGGGGGCGCGGGACGAGCAGTACTTC. It encodes CASSTGQGARDEQYF.

The chain is built from TRBV9 and TRBJ1-2; 10 bases line up with TRBD1. The germline CDR1 and CDR2 sequences are SGDLS and YYNGEE. The CDR3 length is 16 residues. J gave up 4 bases and V 4 bases, and 10 bases lay outside the gene matches. CDR3 amino acids: CASSLSPGQGIYGYTF. As DNA, the CDR3 is TGTGCCAGCAGCCTTAGTCCGGGACAGGGGATCTATGGCTACACCTTC.

The chain joins TRBV5-6 to TRBJ1-1; D uncertain. The CDR3 covers 15 residues. V was clipped by 5 bases and J by 2 bases, with 16 bases between them. Per the germline V gene, CDR1 is SGHDT and CDR2 is YYEEEE. CDR3 coding DNA: TGTGCCAGCAGTTACCAAAGAGGGTACAACACTGAAGCTTTCTTT. Protein sequence: CASSYQRGYNTEAFF.

This chain uses TRBV27 with TRBJ2-1; D is uncertain. V was cut by 2 bases and J by 3 bases, with 5 bases left in between. There are 13 residues in the CDR3. The germline V gene encodes CDR1 MNHEY and CDR2 SMNVEV (reference sequence). In DNA, the CDR3 is TGTGCCAGCAGTTTAATTAGCTACAATGAGCAGTTCTTC. It is translated as CASSLISYNEQFF.

The chain links TRBV3-1 (or the pseudogene TRBV3-2) to TRBJ2-2, with 11 bases identical to TRBD2. Germline CDR1 reads LGHDT; CDR2 reads YNNKEL (reference sequence). The junction had 7 bases not matched to a gene; V was cut back by 3 bases and J by 7 bases. The CDR3 covers 16 residues. The CDR3 protein is CASSQAGLAVFGELFF. The CDR3 DNA is TGTGCCAGCAGCCAGGCGGGACTAGCGGTTTTCGGGGAGCTGTTTTTT.

This chain links TRBV7-8 with TRBJ2-7; D is unclear. V lost 1 base to trimming and J lost 5 bases, with 6 bases between them. Germline V gives CDR1 SGHVS, CDR2 FQNEAQ. The CDR3 has 12 residues. The CDR3 coding sequence is TGTGCCAGCAGCTTAGAGGTCCACGAGCAGTACTTC. Translation: CASSLEVHEQYF.

The rearrangement uses TRBV20-1 and TRBJ1-2; TRBD1 is a possible D gene (5 bases). Trimming removed 5 bases from V and 2 bases from J, with 6 bases in between. This CDR3 is built from 11 residues. Germline V gene data show CDR1 as DFQATT and CDR2 as SNEGSKA (reference sequence). The chain's CDR3 is CSAWDNYGYTF. The CDR3 nucleotides are TGCAGTGCTTGGGACAACTATGGCTACACCTTC.

This sequence joins TRBV4-1 and TRBJ2-7; D uncertain. Germline CDR1 and CDR2: MGHRA and YSYEKL. This CDR3 contains 13 residues. The germline V and J ends were trimmed by 0 bases and 9 bases, with 12 bases remaining between them. CDR3 amino acids: CASSQDRDSGQYF. The CDR3 nucleotides are TGCGCCAGCAGCCAAGATCGAGACTCGGGGCAGTACTTC.

V usage is TRBV5-6 and J usage is TRBJ2-1, with D unresolved. V was pared by 1 base and J by 7 bases, with 6 bases between. The V gene's germline CDR1 is SGHDT and CDR2 YYEEEE. CDR3 size: 12 residues. The CDR3 nucleotides read TGTGCCAGCAGCTTGATCATGAATGAGCAGTTCTTC. Its translation is CASSLIMNEQFF.

The rearrangement joins TRBV19 to TRBJ1-1; no reliable D call. Looked up from germline, CDR1 is LNHDA and CDR2 is SQIVND (reference sequence). V was shortened by 5 bases and J by 3 bases, with 16 bases between the two germline ends. The CDR3 runs to 15 residues. CDR3 protein: CASSWSARGDTEAFF. CDR3 coding DNA: TGTGCCAGTAGTTGGTCCGCCCGTGGGGACACTGAAGCTTTCTTT.

The gene calls are TRBV5-1 and TRBJ1-6; tentative D call: TRBD1 (5 bases). Trimming took off 9 bases at V and 8 bases at J, with 15 bases between the two ends. This CDR3 comprises 13 residues. Looked up from germline, CDR1 is SGHRS and CDR2 is YFSETQ. CDR3 nucleotides: TGCGCCACCCGAGAGGGGACCGATTCACCCCTCCACTTT. Translating gives CATREGTDSPLHF.

The chain carries TRBV7-8 and TRBJ2-3; D gene unclear. Per germline, CDR1 SGHVS and CDR2 FQNEAQ. There are 16 residues in the CDR3. V was pared by 4 bases and J by 0 bases, with 14 bases between. CDR3 nucleotide sequence: TGTGCCAGCAGCTCTCCTGCGGATATTAGCACAGATACGCAGTATTTT. Residues: CASSSPADISTDTQYF.

The chain uses TRBV30 and TRBJ2-3; unclear D gene. V was cut by 0 bases and J by 0 bases, with 10 bases left in between. The CDR3 has 15 amino acids. The germline CDR1 and CDR2 sequences are GTSNPN and SVGIG (reference sequence). CDR3 amino acids: CAWSVAAPSTDTQYF. DNA of the CDR3: TGTGCCTGGAGTGTGGCTGCCCCTAGCACAGATACGCAGTATTTT.

The J gene is TRBJ2-3, the V gene TRBV7-7, with 10 bases identical to TRBD1. Trimming at V came to 6 bases and at J to 1 base, leaving 4 bases not matched to a gene. Germline lookup yields CDR1 SSHAT and CDR2 FNYEAQ (reference sequence). The CDR3 extends over 15 amino acids. CDR3 nucleotide sequence: TGTGCCAGCAGTCAAGGGACAGGGGGCACAGATACGCAGTATTTT. It translates to CASSQGTGGTDTQYF.

The chain uses TRBV6-5 and TRBJ1-1; D may be TRBD1 (5 bases). The V end was cut by 6 bases, the J end by 1 base, with 12 bases between. The CDR3 sequence is 14 residues long. Germline V gene lookup returns CDR1 MNHEY and CDR2 SVGAGI. The CDR3 spells CASSPTVQNTEAFF. CDR3 in DNA: TGTGCCAGCAGCCCGACAGTCCAGAACACTGAAGCTTTCTTT.

This chain uses TRBV6-5 with TRBJ1-1, with 8 positions matching TRBD1. This CDR3 spans 14 amino acids. Germline trimming cut 6 bases from V and 4 bases from J; bases unmatched to any gene: 7. Germline CDR1 and CDR2: MNHEY and SVGAGI. CDR3 sequence: CASRPGGSATEAFF. Written as DNA, the CDR3 is TGTGCCAGCAGGCCAGGGGGCTCGGCCACTGAAGCTTTCTTT.

The chain is built from TRBV5-1 and TRBJ1-1, with a possible D match to TRBD1 (6 bases). The CDR3 covers 14 residues. V gave up 1 base and J gave up 3 bases, with 10 bases separating them. Germline CDR1 SGHRS, CDR2 YFSETQ. In nucleotides, the CDR3 is TGCGCCAGCAGCTTGTACGGGGGCGACACTGAAGCTTTCTTT. It translates to CASSLYGGDTEAFF.

The rearrangement uses TRBV5-1 and TRBJ2-7; no definite D call. The CDR3 extends over 13 amino acids. CDR1 and CDR2 from the germline V gene are SGHRS and YFSETQ. V lost 0 bases to trimming and J lost 4 bases, with 8 bases between them. The CDR3 here is CASSLGQLYEQYF. CDR3 bases: TGCGCCAGCAGCTTGGGGCAGTTGTACGAGCAGTACTTC.